This T cell receptor beta chain came from a study of blood T cell repertoires in COVID-19 (dated by TCRdb to about 2020). General notes on the study: Collaborator samples came from the United States, Italy and Spain and covered acute and convalescent phases of COVID-19. The material from the prospective study consisted of cDNA or gDNA derived from T cells, B-cell-depleted T cells, or PBMCs. The dataset comprised deeply sampled blood TCRbeta repertoires from subjects exposed to, actively infected with, or recovered from COVID-19. The repertoires were released in a freely available public database intended as a resource for research on the immune response to SARS-CoV-2. The samples were drawn from two sources: the first 160 participants of the ongoing ImmuneRACE study, and 1,200 or so subjects contributed by 6 global collaborators. The sample metadata nearly always contained a de-identified subject ID, COVID-19 status, age in years and sex. Where available, HLA class I and class II types were taken from metadata supplied by the sample provider and were not determined by assay-based typing.

V and J lose 1 base and 14 bases, and a span of 19 bases separates them. The CDR3 numbers 14 residues from cysteine through phenylalanine. The only DNA kept is the CDR3, 42 bases in frame from the first base. In the germline V gene, CDR1 corresponds to SGHVS and CDR2 to FQNEAQ. Study-level results and caveats: The amount of clinical and demographic metadata varied by source and participant and was provided uncurated.

TCRbeta CDR3 regions were amplified from genomic DNA using the immunoSEQ Assay, a bias-controlled multiplex PCR. As for the original processing: Within the assay, amplification of reference gene primers was used to estimate how many nucleated cells each sample contained. Sequence reads were collapsed and filtered to measure the absolute abundance of every unique TCRbeta CDR3 rearrangement. For each sample, productive Simpson clonality was calculated by taking the square root of Simpson's diversity index across productive rearrangements. Here the immuneACCESS table is served through TCRdb, limited to in-frame sequences with V and J called. Missing clones are a known gap in these copies; in checked studies unresolved V genes cover under half, and the rest lacks a known reason. That table gives V, J and clone size, and the DNA gave D and trimming. For this sample there are some 250,000 clones; roughly nine tenths appear just once. Less than 8% of the sample is in the top ten clones.

About this clone itself: The specificity of this receptor is unknown. Base-call qualities are not available, and no considerably larger clone is one nucleotide away.

Collaborating institutions collected whole blood in K2EDTA tubes following their own protocols. For TCRbeta analysis, collaborators shipped samples as frozen whole blood, isolated PBMCs, or DNA extracted from either of those sample types. Input material: peripheral blood. This sequence was found in a man in his 60s with acute or convalescent COVID-19. The chain uses TRBV7-8 and TRBJ2-3; TRBD2 might be the D gene, on 6 matching bases. For the CDR3, the sequence is CASSLVVGGAARYF. The nucleotides read TGTGCCAGCAGCTTAGTAGTTGGCGGGGCCGCCCGGTATTTT.